Listed below are T cell receptor beta chains from one sample, sequenced in a study of radiotherapy plus CTLA-4 blockade in lung cancer. Sequencing was performed with immunoSEQ multiplex PCR; in TCRdb, only in-frame clones are kept and a portion is missing. Of around 80,000 clones in the sample, 70% to 85% were seen once. Here the sequenced sample was peripheral blood, taken from a patient treated with radiotherapy plus ipilimumab. These receptors originate from a human donor with non-small cell lung cancer who had stable disease on radiotherapy plus ipilimumab. CDR3s include the opening cysteine and the closing phenylalanine or tryptophan. Each record gives: clone size, V gene, J gene, D gene, CDR3 protein, CDR3 DNA. The D gene is left open where the match is weak. Size values are once, few and many counts, or a class for expanded clones, and some rows have none.

-	TRBV7-3	TRBJ2-5	TRBD1	CASSRTGGRETQYF	TGTGCCAGCAGCCGGACAGGGGGTCGAGAGACCCAGTACTTC
-	TRBV28	TRBJ2-5	-	CASSFFLSETQYF	TGTGCCAGCAGTTTCTTTCTCTCTGAGACCCAGTACTTC
-	TRBV5-4	TRBJ1-6	-	CASSLGTTMDSPLHF	TGTGCCAGCAGCTTGGGGACGACCATGGATTCACCCCTCCACTTT
-	TRBV5-1	TRBJ2-7	TRBD1	CASSPTGYGNEQYF	TGCGCCAGCAGCCCGACAGGGTACGGGAACGAGCAGTACTTC
-	TRBV12-2	TRBJ1-1	-	CASRLAGCNTEAFF	TGTGCAAGTCGCTTAGCCGGGTGTAACACTGAAGCTTTCTTT
-	TRBV6-1	TRBJ2-1	TRBD1	CASLTGGSYNEQFF	TGTGCCAGTTTGACAGGGGGCTCCTACAATGAGCAGTTCTTC
-	TRBV19	TRBJ1-1	-	CASNPRGWGTEAFF	TGTGCCAGTAATCCAAGGGGGTGGGGCACTGAAGCTTTCTTT
-	TRBV9	TRBJ2-1	TRBD1	CASSPRGTGAYNEQFF	TGTGCCAGCAGCCCCCGGGGGACAGGGGCCTACAATGAGCAGTTCTTC
-	TRBV4-1	TRBJ1-2	-	CASSQDRLSGQVYGYTF	TGCGCCAGCAGCCAAGATAGGCTTTCTGGGCAGGTCTATGGCTACACCTTC
-	TRBV4-2	TRBJ1-6	-	CASSHLLSSYNSPLHF	TGTGCCAGCAGCCATCTCCTCAGCTCCTATAATTCACCCCTCCACTTT
-	TRBV12-5	TRBJ1-4	TRBD1	CASGQLRDRDNEKLFF	TGTGCTAGTGGACAACTCCGGGACAGGGATAATGAAAAACTGTTTTTT
-	TRBV4-1	TRBJ2-7	TRBD1	CASSQSGTGLGEQYF	TGCGCCAGCAGCCAATCCGGGACAGGCTTAGGCGAGCAGTACTTC
-	TRBV28	TRBJ2-2	-	CASSPPPGELFF	TGTGCCAGCAGCCCCCCTCCCGGGGAGCTGTTTTTT
-	TRBV4-1	TRBJ2-7	-	CASSMGGIREQYF	TGCGCCAGCAGCATGGGGGGAATCCGGGAGCAGTACTTC
-	TRBV7-8	TRBJ1-1	TRBD1	CASTGTGNTEAFF	TGTGCCAGCACAGGGACAGGGAACACTGAAGCTTTCTTT
-	TRBV30	TRBJ1-2	-	CAWSSPPTYGYTF	TGTGCCTGGAGCTCTCCCCCAACGTACGGCTACACCTTC
-	TRBV5-4	TRBJ1-4	-	CASSFRGTNEKLFF	TGTGCCAGCAGCTTCAGGGGAACTAATGAAAAACTGTTTTTT
-	TRBV19	TRBJ1-5	TRBD1	CASGTGAGVGPQHF	TGTGCCAGTGGGACAGGGGCCGGGGTTGGGCCCCAGCATTTT
few	TRBV5-8	TRBJ1-2	TRBD1	CASSPGGAYGYTF	TGTGCCAGCAGCCCAGGGGGCGCCTATGGCTACACCTTC
few	TRBV2	TRBJ2-2	-	CASSRGFSSVGELFF	TGTGCCAGCAGCCGAGGGTTCAGTAGTGTCGGGGAGCTGTTTTTT
once	TRBV28	TRBJ1-3	-	CASSQISSGNTIYF	TGTGCCAGCAGTCAGATCAGCTCTGGAAACACCATATATTTT
-	TRBV4-2	TRBJ2-3	TRBD2	CASSPTRGGGATDTQYF	TGTGCCAGCAGCCCCACGAGGGGCGGGGGGGCGACAGATACGCAGTATTTT
few	TRBV2	TRBJ2-1	TRBD2	CASKRVTSGRHEQFF	TGTGCCAGCAAAAGGGTGACTAGCGGGAGGCATGAGCAGTTCTTC
-	TRBV5-4	TRBJ2-1	TRBD2	CASSGTSGGYNEQFF	TGTGCCAGCAGCGGGACTAGCGGGGGTTACAATGAGCAGTTCTTC
-	TRBV19	TRBJ2-5	TRBD1	CASSIDGRQGSGETQYF	TGTGCCAGTAGTATAGACGGGAGACAGGGGTCGGGGGAGACCCAGTACTTC
-	TRBV9	TRBJ2-1	-	CASSPAFF	TGTGCCAGCAGCCCAGCGTTCTTC
-	TRBV6-5	TRBJ2-7	-	CASSFAQGYEQYF	TGTGCCAGCAGTTTTGCCCAAGGCTACGAGCAGTACTTC
-	TRBV27	TRBJ1-1	TRBD1	CASSRQGVGNTEAFF	TGTGCCAGCAGTAGACAGGGGGTAGGGAACACTGAAGCTTTCTTT
-	TRBV6-1	TRBJ2-7	-	CASSQASESEQYF	TGTGCCAGCAGCCAAGCTAGCGAAAGCGAGCAGTACTTC
once	TRBV9	TRBJ1-5	-	CASSVGNQPQHF	TGTGCCAGCAGCGTGGGGAATCAGCCCCAGCATTTT
-	TRBV7-4	TRBJ1-5	-	CASSSQRQEVSNQPQHF	TGTGCCAGCAGCTCCCAGAGACAGGAAGTTAGCAATCAGCCCCAGCATTTT
-	TRBV14	TRBJ2-2	-	CASSQQTTGELFF	TGTGCCAGCAGCCAACAGACCACCGGGGAGCTGTTTTTT
-	TRBV6-6	TRBJ2-7	-	CASTQTDRSGVEQYF	TGTGCCAGCACTCAAACCGACAGGTCGGGCGTCGAGCAGTACTTC
-	TRBV5-4	TRBJ2-1	-	CASSLRVSSYNEQFF	TGTGCCAGCAGCTTGAGGGTTAGCTCCTACAATGAGCAGTTCTTC
-	TRBV11-2	TRBJ2-7	-	CASSLNYRAYEQYF	TGTGCCAGCAGCTTAAATTACAGGGCCTACGAGCAGTACTTC
-	TRBV19	TRBJ1-3	-	CASSIFRVQASGNTIYF	TGTGCCAGTAGTATATTTAGAGTCCAGGCCTCTGGAAACACCATATATTTT
-	TRBV6-6	TRBJ1-1	-	CASRPRQENTEAFF	TGTGCCAGCAGGCCCCGACAGGAAAACACTGAAGCTTTCTTT
-	TRBV28	TRBJ2-1	TRBD2	CASSSGTTSSYNEQFF	TGTGCCAGCAGTTCGGGGACTACGAGCTCCTACAATGAGCAGTTCTTC
-	TRBV5-4	TRBJ2-1	TRBD1	CASSYPGQGYNEQFF	TGTGCCAGCAGCTACCCGGGACAGGGGTACAATGAGCAGTTCTTC
-	TRBV7-9	TRBJ2-3	-	CASSGRSPISPTQYF	TGTGCCAGCAGCGGACGGAGTCCCATCTCACCTACGCAGTATTTT
-	TRBV10-2	TRBJ2-7	-	CATRGGASGEQYF	TGCGCCACCCGTGGGGGGGCTTCTGGCGAGCAGTACTTC
-	TRBV11-2	TRBJ1-2	TRBD1	CASSLAAGQKNYGYTF	TGTGCCAGCAGCTTAGCCGCGGGACAGAAGAACTATGGCTACACCTTC
-	TRBV9	TRBJ1-3	-	CASSVEIFGQGGSGNTIYF	TGTGCCAGCAGCGTAGAGATCTTTGGTCAGGGTGGCTCTGGAAACACCATATATTTT
-	TRBV7-6	TRBJ2-1	-	CASSLTRGNEQFF	TGTGCCAGCAGCTTAACCCGGGGCAATGAGCAGTTCTTC
once	TRBV9	TRBJ2-7	-	CASSAREPLREQYF	TGTGCCAGCAGCGCGAGGGAGCCTTTGCGAGAGCAGTACTTC
few	TRBV29-1	TRBJ2-4	-	CSVAWLNIQYF	TGCAGCGTTGCATGGTTGAACATTCAGTACTTC
-	TRBV11-2	TRBJ1-2	-	CASSFVRGSGYTF	TGTGCCAGCAGCTTCGTCAGGGGAAGTGGCTACACCTTC
once	TRBV30	TRBJ1-5	-	CAWSVLDQPQHF	TGTGCCTGGAGTGTACTCGATCAGCCCCAGCATTTT
-	TRBV5-4	TRBJ2-3	-	CASSLTYTDTQYF	TGTGCCAGCAGCTTGACCTACACAGATACGCAGTATTTT
once	TRBV28	TRBJ2-7	-	CASSFGGSSYEQYF	TGTGCCAGCAGTTTTGGGGGCAGCTCCTACGAGCAGTACTTC
-	TRBV5-1	TRBJ2-5	-	CASSLAGSFQETQYF	TGCGCCAGCAGCTTGGCCGGATCTTTCCAAGAGACCCAGTACTTC